The clone carrying this T cell receptor (beta chain) was recorded at least ten times. TCRdb reprocessed the 5' RACE reads with MiXCR, giving one entry per CDR3 protein. This table has 15,000 or so distinct CDR3 sequences, roughly 7.2% appearing once. These data belong to a study of T cells after yellow fever vaccination. About the research overall: Some fractions had low cell numbers, and these were prepared with SMART-Seq v4 Ultra Low Input.

Study-level findings and limits: When the response was secondary, it was weaker but reached its peak faster, day 5 versus 15.

Germline V lookup: CDR1 DFQATT, CDR2 SNEGSKA (reference sequence). There are 14 residues in the CDR3. V was clipped by 6 bases and J by 3 bases; unmatched bases: 3. The receptor comes from a man aged 18 to 29 who received the YFV17D yellow fever vaccine. V gene TRBV20-1 combines with J gene TRBJ1-3; 12 positions match TRBD1. The material sequenced was PBMCs, either bulk or a sorted T-cell subset (CD4+, CD8+, memory, or dextramer-sorted; not recorded which), taken on the day of the yellow fever booster vaccination. The CDR3 loop is CSAGQGAGGNTIYF. CDR3 sequence (DNA): TGCAGTGCGGGACAGGGGGCAGGTGGAAACACCATATATTTT.